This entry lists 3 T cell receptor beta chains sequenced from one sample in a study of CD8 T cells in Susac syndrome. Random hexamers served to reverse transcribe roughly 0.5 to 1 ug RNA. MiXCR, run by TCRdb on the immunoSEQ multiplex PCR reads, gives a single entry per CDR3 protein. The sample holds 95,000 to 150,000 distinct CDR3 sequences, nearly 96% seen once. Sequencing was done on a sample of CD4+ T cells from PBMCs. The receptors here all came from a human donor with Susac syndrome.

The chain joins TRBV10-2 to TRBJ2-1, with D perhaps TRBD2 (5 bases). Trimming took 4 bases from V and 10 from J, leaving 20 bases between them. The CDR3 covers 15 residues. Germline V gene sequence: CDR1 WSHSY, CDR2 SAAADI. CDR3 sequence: CASSGRTGVLLEQFF. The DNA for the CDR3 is TGCGCCAGCAGTGGGAGGACCGGAGTCCTCCTAGAGCAGTTCTTC.

CDR3 loop: CAWSLILGETQYF. In nucleotides, the CDR3 is TGTGCCTGGAGTTTAATTTTGGGGGAGACCCAGTACTTC. This chain links TRBV30 with TRBJ2-5; D uncertain. The CDR3 length is 13 residues. Trimming took 2 bases from V and 5 from J, leaving 12 bases between them. From germline, CDR1 is GTSNPN and CDR2 SVGIG (reference sequence). The variable domain in full, with the rest retrieved from reference TRBV30 and TRBJ2-5, is SQTIHQWPATLVQPVGSPLSLECTVEGTSNPNLYWYRQAAGRGLQLLFYSVGIGQISSEVPQNLSASRPQDRQFILSSKKLLLSDSGFYLCAWSLILGETQYFGPGTRLLVL.

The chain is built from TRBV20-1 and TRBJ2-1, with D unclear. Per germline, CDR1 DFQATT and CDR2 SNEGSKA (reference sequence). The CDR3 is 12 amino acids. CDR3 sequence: CRATASSIEQFF. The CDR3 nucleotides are TGCAGGGCCACCGCCTCGTCAATTGAGCAGTTCTTC.